These 20 T cell receptor beta chains share one sample of origin, sequenced in a study of Graves' ophthalmopathy and Graves' hyperthyroidism. RNA served as the template for amplifying TCR beta CDR3 regions. HTBI-primed RT-PCR formed the first round, and a multiplex PCR formed the second. TCRdb analysed the multiplex PCR reads with MiXCR anew, one entry per CDR3 protein. The sample lists fewer than 400,000 distinct CDR3 sequences; approximately 20% were seen once. The specimen was peripheral blood. The receptor set was obtained from a woman aged 18-29 years with Graves' ophthalmopathy.

This clonotype came up many times. J is TRBJ1-1 and V is TRBV6-2 or TRBV6-3; no definite D call. The CDR3 is 17 amino acids. V lost 0 bases and J lost 6, with 20 bases in between. CDR1 MNHEY and CDR2 SVGEGT come from the germline V gene. CDR3 DNA: TGTGCCAGCAGTTACTCGAGAGGGCGCCGGGCAGAGGCTGAAGCTTTCTTT. Its protein is CASSYSRGRRAEAEAFF.

This clonotype was observed many times. The rearrangement links TRBV5-1 to TRBJ1-1, with a possible D match to TRBD1 (5 bases). V lost 0 bases to trimming and J lost 0 bases, with 9 bases between them. The germline V gene has CDR1 SGHRS and CDR2 YFSETQ. The CDR3 covers 15 residues. For the CDR3, the DNA is TGCGCCAGCAGCTTGGTCCAGGGATTGAACACTGAAGCTTTCTTT. Translation: CASSLVQGLNTEAFF.

This rearrangement joins TRBV24-1 to TRBJ1-5, with D unresolved. Germline CDR1 reads KGHDR; CDR2 reads SFDVKD. This CDR3 spans 16 amino acids. Trimming took off 4 bases at V and 0 bases at J, with 12 bases between the two ends. The CDR3 here is CATSETASYSNQPQHF. DNA for the CDR3: TGTGCCACCAGTGAAACGGCCAGCTATAGCAATCAGCCCCAGCATTTT.

There are many counts of this clonotype. The V call is TRBV11-2, the J call TRBJ2-5, with 9 bases fitting TRBD2. The CDR3 totals 13 residues. V lost 6 bases to trimming and J lost 6 bases; unmatched junction nucleotides: 5. Per the germline V gene, CDR1 is SGHAT and CDR2 is FQNNGV. The CDR3 nucleotides are TGTGCCAGCAGACAACTAGCGGGTCAGACCCAGTACTTC. Translation: CASRQLAGQTQYF.

This clonotype was detected ten times or more. This rearrangement joins TRBV27 to TRBJ1-1, with TRBD1 identical over 8 bases. Germline CDR1 reads MNHEY; CDR2 reads SMNVEV (reference sequence). This CDR3 has 14 amino acids. V lost 5 bases and J lost 5; bases outside the gene matches: 7. The CDR3 spells CASSHGQGGTEAFF. CDR3 coding DNA: TGTGCCAGCAGTCACGGACAGGGTGGTACTGAAGCTTTCTTT.

The chain combines TRBV12-3 or TRBV12-4 with TRBJ1-5, with a possible D match to TRBD1 (5 bases). The CDR3 has 13 residues. V was trimmed by 6 bases and J by 6 bases, leaving 12 bases between them. The CDR3 region has the DNA TGTGCCAGCAGGGGACTCCCAGGTCAGCCCCAGCATTTT. This sequence encodes CASRGLPGQPQHF.

This clonotype was observed many times. The chain carries TRBV30 and TRBJ1-6; D might be TRBD1 (6 bases). The CDR3 is made up of 13 amino acids. Germline V lookup: CDR1 GTSNPN, CDR2 SVGIG (reference sequence). V was pared by 4 bases and J by 10 bases, with 14 bases between. CDR3 sequence reads: CAWTPEGGSPLHF. The CDR3 bases are TGTGCCTGGACCCCCGAGGGGGGGTCACCCCTCCACTTT.

This clonotype appeared many times. Because it lacks the conserved phenylalanine or tryptophan at the end, this CDR3 is likely a read error. V is TRBV7-8 and J is TRBJ2-7; 7 bases are shared with TRBD2. After removal of 3 bases from V and 0 bases from J, the junction contained 5 bases not matched to a gene. Germline V gene sequence: CDR1 SGHVS, CDR2 FQNEAQ. This CDR3 is 15 amino acids long. The CDR3 protein is CASSLAGVVSYEQYS. CDR3 coding DNA: TGTGCCAGCAGCTTGGCGGGAGTGGTCTCCTACGAGCAGTACTCC.

This clonotype was recorded many times. The CDR3 loop is CASSRAPNQPQHF. CDR3 DNA sequence: TGTGCCAGCAGCCGGGCCCCCAATCAGCCCCAGCATTTT. The rearrangement uses TRBV7-2 and TRBJ1-5, with D hard to call. The CDR3 has 13 amino acids. Trimming left V 5 bases short and J 3 bases short, with 8 bases between. CDR1 SGHTA and CDR2 FQGNSA come from the germline V gene.

This clonotype was picked up many times. The V gene is TRBV2, the J gene TRBJ2-7, with 7 bases matching TRBD1. CDR1 SNHLY and CDR2 FYNNEI come from the germline V gene. This CDR3 contains 15 residues. The V segment lost 6 bases and the J segment 1 base; nucleotides outside the gene matches: 9. Here the CDR3 reads CASRDRDSRSYEQYF. CDR3 DNA sequence: TGTGCCAGCAGAGACCGGGACAGCCGATCCTACGAGCAGTACTTC.

The table lists this clonotype with many counts. This chain links TRBV28 with TRBJ2-5, with 7 bases fitting TRBD2. The V segment lost 7 bases and the J segment 2 bases; nucleotides outside the gene matches: 7. There are 14 residues in the CDR3. CDR1 is MDHEN and CDR2 is SYDVKM in the germline V gene. CDR3 sequence: CASTDLAVQETQYF. In DNA form, the CDR3 reads TGTGCCAGCACAGATCTAGCGGTTCAAGAGACCCAGTACTTC.

This clonotype was observed at least ten times. The V and J genes are TRBV28 and TRBJ1-1; D might be TRBD1 (5 bases). Deletions cut 6 bases from V and 2 bases from J, with 13 bases between. In germline, CDR1 is MDHEN, CDR2 SYDVKM. CDR3 size: 14 residues. The CDR3 DNA reads TGTGCCAGCAGGCCTCTCGACAGTAACACTGAAGCTTTCTTT. Protein sequence: CASRPLDSNTEAFF.

This sequence joins TRBV9 and TRBJ1-1; D uncertain. V lost 0 bases to trimming and J lost 6 bases, with 12 bases between them. The CDR3 extends over 14 amino acids. Germline CDR1 is SGDLS and CDR2 is YYNGEE. The CDR3: CASSVGSGRSEAFF. The CDR3 DNA sequence: TGTGCCAGCAGCGTAGGATCCGGACGGTCTGAAGCTTTCTTT.

This clonotype has ten or more counts. The rearrangement links TRBV6-2 or TRBV6-3 to TRBJ1-6; no clear D. Germline V gene data show CDR1 as MNHEY and CDR2 as SVGEGT. Trimming shortened V by 7 bases and J by 7 bases, and 14 bases separated the two germline ends. The length of the CDR3 is 14 residues. The chain's CDR3 is CASKLPGENSPLHF. The CDR3 bases are TGTGCCAGCAAGCTCCCCGGAGAAAATTCACCCCTCCACTTT.

This clonotype showed up many times. The chain has TRBV6-2 or TRBV6-3 and TRBJ2-7; 7 nucleotides agree with TRBD1. CDR3 length: 15 amino acids. From germline, CDR1 is MNHEY and CDR2 SVGEGT. Trimming removed 5 bases from V and 0 bases from J; junction bases left unmatched: 7. The CDR3 protein is CASSEMDRLSYEQYF. For the CDR3, the DNA is TGTGCCAGCAGTGAAATGGACAGGCTCTCCTACGAGCAGTACTTC.

This clonotype showed up many times. The V and J genes are TRBV7-9 and TRBJ1-2; 7 bases are a match to TRBD1. Per the germline V gene, CDR1 is SEHNR and CDR2 is FQNEAQ (reference sequence). J gave up 7 bases and V 1 base, and 3 bases lay outside the gene matches. This CDR3 has 13 residues. The CDR3 DNA reads TGTGCCAGCAGCTTAGGACAGGGCTTTGGCTACACCTTC. Protein: CASSLGQGFGYTF.

This clonotype was recorded many times. This chain joins TRBV20-1 and TRBJ1-5, with no clear D. The length of the CDR3 is 16 residues. V was cut by 3 bases and J by 1 base, with 16 bases left in between. Germline CDR1 DFQATT, CDR2 SNEGSKA (reference sequence). This CDR3 reads CSASSWERSSNQPQHF. The CDR3 DNA follows: TGCAGTGCTAGTAGCTGGGAACGATCGAGCAATCAGCCCCAGCATTTT.

This clonotype was seen repeatedly, ten times or more. This chain uses TRBV12-3 or TRBV12-4 with TRBJ2-2; no clear D gene. This CDR3 region has 12 residues. Trimming took 2 bases from V and 6 from J, leaving 4 bases between them. In nucleotides, the CDR3 is TGTGCCAGCAGTTTACCGGCCGGGGAGCTGTTTTTT. This codes for CASSLPAGELFF.

This clonotype was picked up many times. The chain carries TRBV7-8 and TRBJ2-2; the D is unclear. The CDR3 is 18 residues long. The ends were cut back, 0 bases at V and 7 bases at J, with 21 bases in the middle. Germline V gene sequence: CDR1 SGHVS, CDR2 FQNEAQ. The CDR3 bases are TGTGCCAGCAGCTTAGCGCGGCTTGTTGGAGCGTCGGGCGGGGAGCTGTTTTTT. Translation gives CASSLARLVGASGGELFF.

This clonotype was observed many times. This chain joins TRBV6-2 or TRBV6-3 and TRBJ1-1; 8 bases align to TRBD1. Germline V gives CDR1 MNHEY, CDR2 SVGEGT. The CDR3 is 12 amino acids. V trimming: 8 bases; J trimming: 4 bases; junction bases outside the gene matches: 3. CDR3 sequence (DNA): TGTGCCAGCCTCACAGGGGGCACTGAAGCTTTCTTT. Amino acids: CASLTGGTEAFF.